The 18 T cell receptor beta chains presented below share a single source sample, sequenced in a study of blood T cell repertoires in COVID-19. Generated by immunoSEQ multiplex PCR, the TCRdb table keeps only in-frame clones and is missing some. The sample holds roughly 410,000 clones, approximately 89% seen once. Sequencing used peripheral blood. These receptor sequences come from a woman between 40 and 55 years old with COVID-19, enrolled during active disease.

This CDR3 is CASSPSSRAPYEQYF. In DNA, the CDR3 is TGTGCCAGCAGCCCTTCTAGCAGAGCCCCCTACGAGCAGTACTTC. The V and J genes are TRBV7-2 and TRBJ2-7; possibly TRBD2 for D (5 bases). CDR3 length equals 15 residues. Trimming took 5 bases from V and 2 from J, leaving 16 bases between them. Germline CDR1 and CDR2: SGHTA and FQGNSA. Combining the CDR3 with reference TRBV7-2 and TRBJ2-7 gives the whole variable domain GAGVSQSPSNKVTEKGKDVELRCDPISGHTALYWYRQSLGQGLEFLIYFQGNSAPDKSGLPSDRFSAERTGGSVSTLTIQRTQQEDSAVYLCASSPSSRAPYEQYFGPGTRLTVT.

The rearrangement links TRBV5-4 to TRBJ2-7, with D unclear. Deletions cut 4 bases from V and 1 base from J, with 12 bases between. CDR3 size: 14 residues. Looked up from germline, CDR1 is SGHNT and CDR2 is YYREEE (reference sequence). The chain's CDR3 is CASSGTIGSYEQYF. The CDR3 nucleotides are TGTGCCAGCAGCGGAACCATCGGGTCCTACGAGCAGTACTTC.

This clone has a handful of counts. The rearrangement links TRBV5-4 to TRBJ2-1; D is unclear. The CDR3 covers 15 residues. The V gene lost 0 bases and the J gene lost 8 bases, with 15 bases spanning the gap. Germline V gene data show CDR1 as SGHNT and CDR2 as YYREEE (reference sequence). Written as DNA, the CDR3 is TGTGCCAGCAGCTTGGGGCGCGGCCTCTCGGATGAGCAGTTCTTC. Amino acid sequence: CASSLGRGLSDEQFF.

The CDR3 protein is CASSAAGGTEAFF. The CDR3 DNA is TGTGCCAGCAGCGCCGCAGGGGGAACTGAAGCTTTCTTT. This chain links TRBV2 with TRBJ1-1, with 7 positions matching TRBD1. There are 13 residues in the CDR3. The germline V gene has CDR1 SNHLY and CDR2 FYNNEI. With V trimmed by 6 bases and J by 5 bases, 6 bases remained unmatched. The full variable domain, its missing parts supplied by reference TRBV2 and TRBJ1-1, is EPEVTQTPSHQVTQMGQEVILRCVPISNHLYFYWYRQILGQKVEFLVSFYNNEISEKSEIFDDQFSVERPDGSNFTLKIRSTKLEDSAMYFCASSAAGGTEAFFGQGTRLTVV.

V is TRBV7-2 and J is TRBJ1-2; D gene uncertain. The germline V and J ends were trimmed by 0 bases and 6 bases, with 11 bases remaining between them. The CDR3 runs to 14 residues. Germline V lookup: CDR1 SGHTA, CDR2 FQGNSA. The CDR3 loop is CASSLAEGADGYTF. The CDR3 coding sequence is TGTGCCAGCAGCTTAGCGGAGGGTGCGGATGGCTACACCTTC. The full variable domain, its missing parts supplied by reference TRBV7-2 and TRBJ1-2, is GAGVSQSPSNKVTEKGKDVELRCDPISGHTALYWYRQSLGQGLEFLIYFQGNSAPDKSGLPSDRFSAERTGGSVSTLTIQRTQQEDSAVYLCASSLAEGADGYTFGSGTRLTVV.

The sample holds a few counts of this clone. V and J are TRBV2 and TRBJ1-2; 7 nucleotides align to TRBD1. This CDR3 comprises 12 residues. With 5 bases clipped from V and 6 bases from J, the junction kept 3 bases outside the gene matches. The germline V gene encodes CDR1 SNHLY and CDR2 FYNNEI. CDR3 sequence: CASSYTGDGYTF. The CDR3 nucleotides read TGTGCCAGCAGTTATACAGGGGATGGCTACACCTTC.

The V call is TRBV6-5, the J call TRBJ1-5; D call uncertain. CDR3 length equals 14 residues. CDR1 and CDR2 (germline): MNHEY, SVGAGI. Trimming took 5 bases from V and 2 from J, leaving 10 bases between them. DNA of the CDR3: TGTGCCAGCAGTCCCAGGAGGGGCAATCAGCCCCAGCATTTT. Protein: CASSPRRGNQPQHF.

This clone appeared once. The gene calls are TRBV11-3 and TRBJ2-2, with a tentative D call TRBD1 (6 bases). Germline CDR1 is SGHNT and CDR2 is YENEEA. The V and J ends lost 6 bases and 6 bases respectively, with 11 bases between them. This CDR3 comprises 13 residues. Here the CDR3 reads CASSRHRAGELFF. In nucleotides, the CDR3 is TGTGCCAGCAGTCGTCACAGGGCCGGGGAGCTGTTTTTT. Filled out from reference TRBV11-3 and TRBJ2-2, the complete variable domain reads EAGVVQSPRYKIIEKKQPVAFWCNPISGHNTLYWYLQNLGQGPELLIRYENEEAVDDSQLPKDRFSAERLKGVDSTLKIQPAELGDSAVYLCASSRHRAGELFFGEGSRLTVL.

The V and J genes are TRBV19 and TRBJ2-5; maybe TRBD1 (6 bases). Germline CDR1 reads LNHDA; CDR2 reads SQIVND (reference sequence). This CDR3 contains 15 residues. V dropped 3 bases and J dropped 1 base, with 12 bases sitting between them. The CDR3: CASSIRGQGQETQYF. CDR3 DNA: TGTGCCAGTAGTATCAGGGGCCAGGGCCAAGAGACCCAGTACTTC.

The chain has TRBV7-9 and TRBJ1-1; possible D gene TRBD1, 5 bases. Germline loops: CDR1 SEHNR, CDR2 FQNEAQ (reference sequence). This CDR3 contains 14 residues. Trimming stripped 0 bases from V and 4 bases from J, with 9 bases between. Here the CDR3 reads CASSLAGGATEAFF. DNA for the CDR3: TGTGCCAGCAGCTTAGCGGGAGGGGCCACTGAAGCTTTCTTT.

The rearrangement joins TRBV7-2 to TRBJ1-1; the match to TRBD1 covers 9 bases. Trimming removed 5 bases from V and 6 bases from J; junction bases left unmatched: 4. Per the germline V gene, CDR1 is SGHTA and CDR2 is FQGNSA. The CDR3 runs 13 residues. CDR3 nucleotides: TGTGCCAGCAGCGCACAGGGGGCCTCTGAAGCTTTCTTT. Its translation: CASSAQGASEAFF. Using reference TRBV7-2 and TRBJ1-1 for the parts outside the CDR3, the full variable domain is GAGVSQSPSNKVTEKGKDVELRCDPISGHTALYWYRQSLGQGLEFLIYFQGNSAPDKSGLPSDRFSAERTGGSVSTLTIQRTQQEDSAVYLCASSAQGASEAFFGQGTRLTVV.

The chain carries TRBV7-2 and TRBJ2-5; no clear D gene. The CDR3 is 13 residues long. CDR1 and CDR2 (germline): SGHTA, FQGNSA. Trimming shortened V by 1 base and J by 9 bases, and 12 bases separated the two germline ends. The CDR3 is CASSLGLRQAQYF. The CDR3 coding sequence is TGTGCCAGCAGCTTAGGCCTTCGCCAGGCCCAGTACTTC.

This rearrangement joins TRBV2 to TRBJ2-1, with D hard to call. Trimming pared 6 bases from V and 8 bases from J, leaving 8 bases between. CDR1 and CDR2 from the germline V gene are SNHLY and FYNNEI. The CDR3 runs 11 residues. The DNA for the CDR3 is TGTGCCAGCAGCCTAGGATATGAGCAGTTCTTC. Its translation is CASSLGYEQFF.

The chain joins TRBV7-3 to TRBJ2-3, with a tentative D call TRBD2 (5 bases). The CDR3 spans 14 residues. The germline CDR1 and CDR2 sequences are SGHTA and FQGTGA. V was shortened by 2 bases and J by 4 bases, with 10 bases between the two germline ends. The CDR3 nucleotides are TGTGCCAGCAGCTTATTACCCGGGGCAGATACGCAGTATTTT. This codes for CASSLLPGADTQYF.

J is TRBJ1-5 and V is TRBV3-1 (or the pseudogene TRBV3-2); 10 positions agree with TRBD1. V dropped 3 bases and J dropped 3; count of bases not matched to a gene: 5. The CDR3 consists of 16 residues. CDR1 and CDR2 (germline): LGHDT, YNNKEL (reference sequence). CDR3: CASSQTGGRFNQPQHF. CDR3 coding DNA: TGTGCCAGCAGCCAGACAGGGGGCAGATTCAATCAGCCCCAGCATTTT.

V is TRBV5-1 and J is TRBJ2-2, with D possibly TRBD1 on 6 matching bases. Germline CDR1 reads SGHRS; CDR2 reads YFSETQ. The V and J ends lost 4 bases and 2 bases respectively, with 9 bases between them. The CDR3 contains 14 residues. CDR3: CASSPGHNTGELFF. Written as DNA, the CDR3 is TGCGCCAGCAGCCCGGGACACAACACCGGGGAGCTGTTTTTT.

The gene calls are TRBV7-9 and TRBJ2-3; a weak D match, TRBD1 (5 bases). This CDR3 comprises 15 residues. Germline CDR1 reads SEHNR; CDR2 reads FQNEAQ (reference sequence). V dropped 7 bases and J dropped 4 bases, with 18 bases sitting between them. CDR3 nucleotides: TGTGCCAGCACCGCTGGGCAGGGTTGGGCAGATACGCAGTATTTT. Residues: CASTAGQGWADTQYF.

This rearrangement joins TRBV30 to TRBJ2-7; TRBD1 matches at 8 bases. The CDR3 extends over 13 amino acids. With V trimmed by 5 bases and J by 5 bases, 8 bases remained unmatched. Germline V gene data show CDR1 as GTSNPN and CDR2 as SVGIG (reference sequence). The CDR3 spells CAWGTGDANEQYF. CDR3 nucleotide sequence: TGTGCCTGGGGGACAGGAGATGCGAACGAGCAGTACTTC.